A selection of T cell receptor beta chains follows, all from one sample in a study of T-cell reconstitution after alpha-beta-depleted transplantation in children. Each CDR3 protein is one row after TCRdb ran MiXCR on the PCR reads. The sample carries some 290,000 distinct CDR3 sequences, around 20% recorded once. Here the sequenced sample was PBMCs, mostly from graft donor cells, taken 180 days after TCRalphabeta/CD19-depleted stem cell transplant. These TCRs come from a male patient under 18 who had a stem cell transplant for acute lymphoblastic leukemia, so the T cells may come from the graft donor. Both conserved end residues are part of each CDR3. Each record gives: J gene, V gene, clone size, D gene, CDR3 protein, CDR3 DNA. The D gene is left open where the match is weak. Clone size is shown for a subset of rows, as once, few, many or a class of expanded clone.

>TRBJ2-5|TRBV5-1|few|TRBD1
CASSSSGTGKGETQYF
TGCGCCAGCAGCTCGTCCGGGACAGGAAAAGGAGAGACCCAGTACTTC
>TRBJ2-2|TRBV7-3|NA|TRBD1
CASSFIGTGMSGELFF
TGTGCCAGCAGCTTCATCGGGACAGGGATGTCCGGGGAGCTGTTTTTT
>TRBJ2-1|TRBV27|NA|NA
CASSLTGNYNEQFF
TGTGCCAGCAGTTTGACAGGTAACTACAATGAGCAGTTCTTC
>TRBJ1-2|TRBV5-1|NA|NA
CASSPGGGPPGYGYTF
TGCGCCAGCAGCCCTGGGGGGGGGCCTCCTGGCTATGGCTACACCTTC
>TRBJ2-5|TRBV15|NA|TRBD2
CATSREIAGVETQYF
TGTGCCACCAGCAGGGAGATAGCGGGAGTGGAGACCCAGTACTTC
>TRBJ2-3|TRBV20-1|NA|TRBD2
CSASRGRAGWTDTQYF
TGCAGTGCTAGCCGCGGGAGGGCCGGTTGGACAGATACGCAGTATTTT
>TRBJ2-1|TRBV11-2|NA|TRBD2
CASSPPGGLAGFNEQFF
TGTGCCAGCAGCCCACCTGGAGGACTAGCGGGTTTCAATGAGCAGTTCTTC
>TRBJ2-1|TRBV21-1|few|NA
CASSKAVQEGLAGTDEQFF
TGTGCCAGCAGCAAAGCCGTCCAGGAGGGACTAGCGGGGACAGATGAGCAGTTCTTC
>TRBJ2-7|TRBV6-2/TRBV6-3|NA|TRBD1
CASNDRGSALGEQYF
TGTGCCAGCAACGACAGGGGGTCGGCTCTGGGCGAGCAGTACTTC
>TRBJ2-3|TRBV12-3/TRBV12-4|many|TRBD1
CASSLRQGYSDTQYF
TGTGCCAGCAGTTTAAGACAGGGCTATTCAGATACGCAGTATTTT
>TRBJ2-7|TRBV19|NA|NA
CASRRDLGAYEQYF
TGTGCCAGCCGCCGGGACCTAGGCGCTTACGAGCAGTACTTC
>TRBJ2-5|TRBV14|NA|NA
CASSHWTAGTYIQETQYF
TGTGCCAGCAGCCATTGGACAGCCGGGACCTACATCCAAGAGACCCAGTACTTC
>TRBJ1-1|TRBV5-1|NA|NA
CASSRSPVEGTEAFF
TGCGCCAGCAGCCGTTCCCCTGTCGAAGGCACTGAAGCTTTCTTT
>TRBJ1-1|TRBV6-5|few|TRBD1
CASSLLQGAGTEAFF
TGTGCCAGCAGTTTGCTGCAGGGGGCGGGTACTGAAGCTTTCTTT
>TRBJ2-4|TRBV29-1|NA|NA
CSVESGSGIQYF
TGCAGCGTTGAATCCGGGAGTGGCATTCAGTACTTC
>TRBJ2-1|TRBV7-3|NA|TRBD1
CASRADRGHEQFF
TGTGCCAGCAGAGCGGACAGGGGTCATGAGCAGTTCTTC
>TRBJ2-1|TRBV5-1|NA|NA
CASSLRIPNEQFF
TGCGCCAGCAGCTTGAGAATCCCCAATGAGCAGTTCTTC
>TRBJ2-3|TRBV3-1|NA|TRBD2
CASSHSGRAGYTQYF
TGTGCCAGCAGCCATAGCGGGAGGGCCGGGTATACGCAGTATTTT
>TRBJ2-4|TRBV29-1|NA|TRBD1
CSVMRQGTNIQYF
TGCAGCGTTATGCGACAGGGTACGAACATTCAGTACTTC
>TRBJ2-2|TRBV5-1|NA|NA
CASSLVPPLNTGELFF
TGCGCCAGCAGCTTGGTTCCTCCCCTGAACACCGGGGAGCTGTTTTTT
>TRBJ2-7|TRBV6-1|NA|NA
CASGQGEAYEQYF
TGTGCCAGCGGGCAGGGAGAAGCCTACGAGCAGTACTTC
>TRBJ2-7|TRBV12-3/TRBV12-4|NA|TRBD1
CATRPGTGTGEQYF
TGTGCCACCAGACCCGGGACAGGGACGGGAGAGCAGTACTTC
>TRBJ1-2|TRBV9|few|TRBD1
CASSVGGTGVVGYTF
TGTGCCAGCAGCGTAGGAGGGACAGGCGTGGTTGGCTACACCTTC
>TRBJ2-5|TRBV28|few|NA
CASSLTPRGETQYF
TGTGCCAGCAGTTTAACACCTAGAGGGGAGACCCAGTACTTC
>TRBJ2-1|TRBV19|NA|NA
CASGWSLRLNEQFF
TGTGCCAGTGGTTGGAGCCTCCGCCTCAATGAGCAGTTCTTC
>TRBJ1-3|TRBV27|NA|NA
CARSLKGPELSSGNTIYF
TGTGCCAGGAGTTTAAAGGGACCGGAGCTTAGCTCTGGAAACACCATATATTTT
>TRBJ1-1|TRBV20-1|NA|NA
CSARGLAGRMNTEAFF
TGCAGTGCTAGAGGATTGGCAGGGCGAATGAACACTGAAGCTTTCTTT
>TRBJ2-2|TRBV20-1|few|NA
CSARNGWTGELFF
TGCAGTGCTAGAAACGGGTGGACCGGGGAGCTGTTTTTT
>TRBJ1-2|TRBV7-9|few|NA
CASSPPTAYGYTF
TGTGCCAGCAGCCCGCCGACTGCTTATGGCTACACCTTC
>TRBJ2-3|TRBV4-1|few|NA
CASSQRDPLWDTQYF
TGCGCCAGCAGCCAAAGGGACCCCCTTTGGGATACGCAGTATTTT
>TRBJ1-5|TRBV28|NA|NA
CASSFPRAHRQPQHF
TGTGCCAGCAGTTTCCCGAGGGCGCATCGGCAGCCCCAGCATTTT
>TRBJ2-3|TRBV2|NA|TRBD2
CASRFTGLVSDTQYF
TGTGCCAGCAGGTTTACGGGACTAGTGTCAGATACGCAGTATTTT
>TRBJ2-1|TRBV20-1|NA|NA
CSAPPGPTYNEQFF
TGCAGTGCTCCCCCGGGACCTACCTACAATGAGCAGTTCTTC
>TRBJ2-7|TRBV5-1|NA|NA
CASSFLPGLLYEQYF
TGCGCCAGCAGCTTTCTACCGGGACTGCTCTACGAGCAGTACTTC
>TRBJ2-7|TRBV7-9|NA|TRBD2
CASSLAAGGPREQYF
TGTGCCAGCAGCTTAGCAGCGGGAGGGCCTCGCGAGCAGTACTTC
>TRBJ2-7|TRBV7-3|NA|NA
CASSRIGGLQYF
TGTGCCAGCAGCCGGATCGGCGGGTTGCAGTACTTC
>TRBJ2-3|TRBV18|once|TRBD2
CASSGLAGGTDTQYF
TGTGCCAGCTCGGGACTAGCGGGAGGAACAGATACGCAGTATTTT
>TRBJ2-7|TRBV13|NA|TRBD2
CASSLGLAGVGEQYF
TGTGCCAGCAGCTTGGGACTAGCGGGAGTAGGGGAGCAGTACTTC
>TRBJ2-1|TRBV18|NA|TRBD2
CASSPRLAGVEQFF
TGTGCCAGCTCACCACGACTAGCGGGAGTAGAGCAGTTCTTC
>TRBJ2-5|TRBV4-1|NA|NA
CASSQYSQGSQETQYF
TGCGCCAGCAGCCAGTACAGTCAGGGGTCCCAAGAGACCCAGTACTTC
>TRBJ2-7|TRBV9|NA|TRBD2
CASAPGTSGSGQYF
TGTGCCAGCGCCCCCGGGACTAGCGGTTCGGGGCAGTACTTC
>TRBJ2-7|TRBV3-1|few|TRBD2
CATSPKIRGKREGGMFYEQYF
TGTGCCACCTCACCGAAGATCAGGGGAAAGCGGGAGGGCGGAATGTTCTACGAGCAGTACTTC
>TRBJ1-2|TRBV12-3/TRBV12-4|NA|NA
CASSLWPNYGYPF
TGTGCCAGCAGTTTATGGCCGAACTATGGCTACCCCTTC
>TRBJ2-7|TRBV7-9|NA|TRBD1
CASSRQGPLSYEQYF
TGTGCCAGCAGCAGACAGGGGCCTCTTTCCTACGAGCAGTACTTC
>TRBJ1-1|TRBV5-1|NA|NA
CASLPQAPLTSEAFF
TGCGCCAGCCTCCCCCAGGCCCCGTTGACATCCGAAGCTTTCTTT
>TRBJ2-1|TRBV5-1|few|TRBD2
CASSLFIAGGYEQFF
TGCGCCAGCAGCTTGTTTATAGCGGGAGGTTATGAGCAGTTCTTC
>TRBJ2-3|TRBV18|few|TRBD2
CASSLGLAEPLSTDTQYF
TGTGCCAGCTCACTGGGACTAGCGGAACCCCTTAGCACAGATACGCAGTATTTT
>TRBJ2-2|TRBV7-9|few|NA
CASTSDRDTGGGELFF
TGTGCCAGCACCTCCGACCGGGACACCGGAGGCGGGGAGCTGTTTTTT
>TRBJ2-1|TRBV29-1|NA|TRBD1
CSTRMGQGVINEQFF
TGCAGCACCCGGATGGGACAGGGGGTTATCAATGAGCAGTTCTTC
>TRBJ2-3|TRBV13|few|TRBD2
CASSLTLAGGTDTQYF
TGTGCCAGCAGCTTAACCCTAGCGGGAGGTACAGATACGCAGTATTTT
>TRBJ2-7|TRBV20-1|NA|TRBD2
CSARKTSGGSYEQYF
TGCAGTGCTAGAAAAACTAGCGGGGGGTCCTACGAGCAGTACTTC
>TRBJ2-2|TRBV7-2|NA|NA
CASSLGGTNTGELFF
TGTGCCAGCAGCTTAGGCGGTACGAACACCGGGGAGCTGTTTTTT
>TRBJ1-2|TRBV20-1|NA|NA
CSAPRGERGYYGYTF
TGCAGTGCTCCAAGGGGGGAAAGAGGATACTATGGCTACACCTTC
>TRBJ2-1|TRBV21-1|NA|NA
CASSKDPGTSAHNEQFF
TGTGCCAGCAGCAAGGACCCCGGGACTAGCGCCCACAATGAGCAGTTCTTC
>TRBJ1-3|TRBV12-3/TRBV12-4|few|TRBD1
CASSLLGQGARSDTIYF
TGTGCCAGCAGTTTACTGGGACAGGGGGCAAGGTCAGACACCATATATTTT
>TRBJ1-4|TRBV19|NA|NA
CASSIKGTSTNEKLFF
TGTGCCAGTAGTATTAAGGGCACTTCAACTAATGAAAAACTGTTTTTT
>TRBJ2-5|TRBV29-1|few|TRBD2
CSVWGREGRKTQYF
TGCAGCGTTTGGGGGCGGGAGGGCAGGAAGACCCAGTACTTC